Described below is a single TCR beta chain sequence and its context. Its antigen is as yet unknown. The source of the sample is a study of cytomegalovirus exposure and HLA in healthy donors. Study as a whole: Earlier work reported 117 million unique TCR beta sequences from some 170 million T cells.

This CDR3 spans 13 amino acids. Trimming pared 6 bases from V and 5 bases from J, leaving 14 bases between. From germline, CDR1 is KGHSH and CDR2 LQKENI. Overall study results and limits: Apparent HLA restriction characterized most CMV-associated TCR beta chains in a later analysis. A list of 150 or so TCR beta chains associated with cytomegalovirus was given.

The PCR ran on 60 Vbeta and 13 Jbeta primers. Study processing details: Unique TCR beta chains numbered around 80 million in a later analysis, with about 11 million shared. This table comes from immunoSEQ multiplex PCR, and its TCRdb copy is limited to in-frame clones, with some not included. D and trimming were read from the DNA, whereas the V and J calls and clone size are those reported in that table. This sample's table has approximately 47,000 clones. This chain links TRBV18 with TRBJ2-7, with D unresolved. This TCR came from a male donor in good health and CMV-seronegative. What was sequenced was PBMCs. The CDR3 bases are TGTGCCAGCTCCTTTAGCCGTGCAGACGAGCAGTACTTC. Translation gives CASSFSRADEQYF. The entire variable domain, with the rest obtained from reference TRBV18 and TRBJ2-7, is as follows: NAGVMQNPRHLVRRRGQEARLRCSPMKGHSHVYWYRQLPEEGLKFMVYLQKENIIDESGMPKERFSAEFPKEGPSILRIQQVVRGDSAAYFCASSFSRADEQYFGPGTRLTVT.